This TCR beta chain stems from a study of blood T cell repertoires in COVID-19. The wider study: The origin of the acute and convalescent COVID-19 samples was the United States, Italy and Spain. T cells, B-cell-depleted T cells, or PBMCs provided the cDNA or gDNA that served as material.

Trimming removed 0 bases at V and 5 bases at J, with 16 bases between. The CDR3 extends over 17 amino acids. Per the germline V gene, CDR1 is MNHEY and CDR2 is SMNVEV (reference sequence). Authors' methods: Amplified reference gene primers provided the basis for estimating nucleated cell counts. The assay was immunoSEQ multiplex PCR, and TCRdb's table has in-frame clones only and misses some. That table gives V, J and clone size, and the DNA gave D and trimming. The sample carries 65,000 or so clones, 76% recorded once. The source material was peripheral blood. The sequence was collected from a woman between 50 and 59 years old with active or convalescent COVID-19. The chain employs TRBV27 and TRBJ2-2; D might be TRBD2 (5 bases). The DNA of the CDR3 is TGTGCCAGCAGTTTATCGATGGGGTCACCGGGGACCGGGGAGCTGTTTTTT. Amino acids: CASSLSMGSPGTGELFF.